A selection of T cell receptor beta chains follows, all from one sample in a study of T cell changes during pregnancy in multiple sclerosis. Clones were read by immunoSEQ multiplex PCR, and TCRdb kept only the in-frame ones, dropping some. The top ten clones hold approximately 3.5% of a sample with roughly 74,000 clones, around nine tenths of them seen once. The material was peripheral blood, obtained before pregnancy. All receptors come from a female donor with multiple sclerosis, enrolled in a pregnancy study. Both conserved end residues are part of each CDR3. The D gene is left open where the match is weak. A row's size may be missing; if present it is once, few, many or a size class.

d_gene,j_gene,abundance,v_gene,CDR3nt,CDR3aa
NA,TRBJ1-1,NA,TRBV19,TGTGCCAGTAGTATCTGGCAGGCTAACACTGAAGCTTTCTTT,CASSIWQANTEAFF
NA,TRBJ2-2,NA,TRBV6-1,TGTGCCAGCACCGAAGCCCCAGGACAGTACACCGGGGAGCTGTTTTTT,CASTEAPGQYTGELFF
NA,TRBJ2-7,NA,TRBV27,TGTGCCAGCAGTGCCTGGGCAGCGGGCGACTACGAGCAGTACTTC,CASSAWAAGDYEQYF
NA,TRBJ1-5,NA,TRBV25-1,TGTGCCAGCAGATCGGCTGGCCGCGGTCAGCCCCAGCATTTT,CASRSAGRGQPQHF
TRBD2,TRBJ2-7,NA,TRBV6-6,TGTGCCAGCAGCTTGACTAGCGGGGGGGCCCTATACGAGCAGTACTTC,CASSLTSGGALYEQYF
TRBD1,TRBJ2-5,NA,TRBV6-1,TGTGCCAGCAGTGACACTCAGGGGGCCCAAGAGACCCAGTACTTC,CASSDTQGAQETQYF
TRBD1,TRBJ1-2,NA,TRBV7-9,TGTGCCAGCAGCTTAGTGGACAGGGGGCTTGGCTACACCTTC,CASSLVDRGLGYTF
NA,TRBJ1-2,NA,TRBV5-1,TGCGCCAGCAGCCGCCCAAAGCTTGACACGGAAACGAACTATGGCTACACCTTC,CASSRPKLDTETNYGYTF
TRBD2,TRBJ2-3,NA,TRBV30,TGTGCCTGGAGTGACGGGAGGAGCACAGATACGCAGTATTTT,CAWSDGRSTDTQYF
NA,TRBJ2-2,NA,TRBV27,TGTGCCAGCAGTTTATCCGACCCTAGATTTGCGGGTCTCGGCGGGGAGCTGTTTTTT,CASSLSDPRFAGLGGELFF
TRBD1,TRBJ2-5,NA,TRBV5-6,TGTGCCAGCAGCCTGTCGGACAGGGGGCTGAGGGAGACCCAGTACTTC,CASSLSDRGLRETQYF
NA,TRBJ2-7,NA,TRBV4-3,TGCGCCAGCAGCCAATATGGGGGGAGCTCCTACGAGCAGTACTTC,CASSQYGGSSYEQYF
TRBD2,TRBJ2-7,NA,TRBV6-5,TGTGCCAGCAGTTCTTTTTTAGCGGGGGGGGCCTACGAGCAGTACTTC,CASSSFLAGGAYEQYF
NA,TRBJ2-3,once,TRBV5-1,TGCGCCAGCAGTACAGACGGTGGCACAGATACGCAGTATTTT,CASSTDGGTDTQYF
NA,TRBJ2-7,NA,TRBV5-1,TGCGCCAGCAGCTTGGACTCTAGGGGTGTACGGGAGCAGTACTTC,CASSLDSRGVREQYF
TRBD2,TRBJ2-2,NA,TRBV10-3,TGTGCCAGTCGACTAGCGGGGGACACCGGGGAGCTGTTTTTT,CASRLAGDTGELFF
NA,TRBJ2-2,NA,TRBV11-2,TGTGCCAGCAGACCCTGGGCCGAGACTACGAACACCGGGGAGCTGTTTTTT,CASRPWAETTNTGELFF
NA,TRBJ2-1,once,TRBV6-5,TGTGCCAGCACCTCCCTAGGGGCTGGCTACAATGAGCAGTTCTTC,CASTSLGAGYNEQFF
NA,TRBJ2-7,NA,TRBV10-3,TGTGCCATCAGGGGTCCGGGTGACTACGAGCAGTACTTC,CAIRGPGDYEQYF
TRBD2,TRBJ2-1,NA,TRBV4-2,TGTGCCAGCAGCCAAGAAGAAACTAGCGGGGGGGGAGAGCAGTTCTTC,CASSQEETSGGGEQFF
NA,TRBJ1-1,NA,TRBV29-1,TGCAGCGCGGCGACAGATCAAGCTCCGAGCACTGAAGCTTTCTTT,CSAATDQAPSTEAFF
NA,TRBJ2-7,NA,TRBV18,TGTGCCAGCTCACTGGCTCCCGCCGAGCAGTACTTC,CASSLAPAEQYF
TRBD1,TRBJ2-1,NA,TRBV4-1,TGCGCCAGCAGCCAAGAGTACAGGGACAGGGCCCTTCTCGGTGACAATGAGCAGTTCTTC,CASSQEYRDRALLGDNEQFF
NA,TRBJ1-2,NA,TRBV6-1,TGTGCCAGCAGTGGCACTTCCGGACAGCTGGGCTACACCTTC,CASSGTSGQLGYTF
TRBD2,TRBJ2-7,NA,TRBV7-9,TGTGCCAGCGAGTCTGGCCTAGCGGGAGTCGAGCAGTACTTC,CASESGLAGVEQYF
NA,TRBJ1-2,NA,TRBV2,TGTGCCAGCATTAAATTTTCTAATGCCATGCGAGTGTTTTTCTATGGCTACACCTTC,CASIKFSNAMRVFFYGYTF
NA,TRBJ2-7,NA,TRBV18,TGTGCCAGCTCACCAATCTACAGCCCGGGGGAGCAGTACTTC,CASSPIYSPGEQYF
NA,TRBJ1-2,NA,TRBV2,TGTGCCAGCAGTGGCGGTGAAAACTATGGCTACACCTTC,CASSGGENYGYTF
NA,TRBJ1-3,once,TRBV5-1,TGCGCCAGCAGCTTGGATTCAGCTGGAAACACCATATATTTT,CASSLDSAGNTIYF
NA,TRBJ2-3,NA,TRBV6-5,TGTGCCAGCAGTTACTGGCAGGGAAGGGCAGATACGCAGTATTTT,CASSYWQGRADTQYF
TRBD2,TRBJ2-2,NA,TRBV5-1,TGCGCCAGCAGCCAGGGACTAGCGGGATCCACGGCCGGGGAGCTGTTTTTT,CASSQGLAGSTAGELFF
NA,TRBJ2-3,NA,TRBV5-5,TGTGCCAGCAGCCACTACCGCTCGGCAGATACGCAGTATTTT,CASSHYRSADTQYF
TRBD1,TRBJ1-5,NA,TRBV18,TGTGCCAGCTCACCAGGACAGGGGGGTAGCAATCAGCCCCAGCATTTT,CASSPGQGGSNQPQHF
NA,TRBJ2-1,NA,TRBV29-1,TGCAGCGATGACGGGGGTAGCTCCTACAATGAGCAGTTCTTC,CSDDGGSSYNEQFF
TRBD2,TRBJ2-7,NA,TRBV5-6,TGTGCCAGCAGTCATAGCGGGTTCCCGACCTACGAGCAGTACTTC,CASSHSGFPTYEQYF
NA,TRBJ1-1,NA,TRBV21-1,TGTGCCAGCAGCAAAGTTGACGGACTCCCCCGGGCTGAAGCTTTCTTT,CASSKVDGLPRAEAFF
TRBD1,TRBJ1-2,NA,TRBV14,TGTGCCAGCAGCCAAGAAGGGACAGGGTGGTATGGCTACACCTTC,CASSQEGTGWYGYTF
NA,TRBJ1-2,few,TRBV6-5,TGTGCCAGCAGTACCACAGAGACATATGGCTACACCTTC,CASSTTETYGYTF
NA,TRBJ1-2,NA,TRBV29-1,TGCAGCGTTGAACTGCAGGAGGGAGTTGGCTACACCTTC,CSVELQEGVGYTF
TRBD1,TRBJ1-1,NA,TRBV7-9,TGTGCCACCGAACCGGGACAGGAGAACACTGAAGCTTTCTTT,CATEPGQENTEAFF
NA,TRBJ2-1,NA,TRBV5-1,TGCGCCAGCAGCTTGGGAGCGGACAATGAGCAGTTCTTC,CASSLGADNEQFF
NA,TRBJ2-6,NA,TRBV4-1,TGCGCCAGCAGCCAAGATGGTGGCGGCTCTGGGGCCAACGTCCTGACTTTC,CASSQDGGGSGANVLTF
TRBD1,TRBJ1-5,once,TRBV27,TGTGCCAGCAGTCACGACAGGGGAGGGCAGCCCCAGCATTTT,CASSHDRGGQPQHF
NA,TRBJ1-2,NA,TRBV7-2,TGTGCCAGCAGCTTAGTGAGGGACACCTATGGCTACACCTTC,CASSLVRDTYGYTF
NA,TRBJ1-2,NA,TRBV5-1,TGCGCCAGCAGCTGGCAAAACACTAACTATGGCTACACCTTC,CASSWQNTNYGYTF
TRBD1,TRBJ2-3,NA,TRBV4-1,TGCGCCAGCAGCCAAGATGACAGGGGCACAGATACGCAGTATTTT,CASSQDDRGTDTQYF
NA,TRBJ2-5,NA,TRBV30,TGTGCCTGGGGGTCCGGGCAAGAGACCCAGTACTTC,CAWGSGQETQYF
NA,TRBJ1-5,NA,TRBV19,TGTGCCAGTTCCCCAGGGCTAAATCAGCCCCAGCATTTT,CASSPGLNQPQHF
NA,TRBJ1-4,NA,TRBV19,TGTGCCAGTATTCGAGGGGGAGCTAATGAAAAACTGTTTTTT,CASIRGGANEKLFF
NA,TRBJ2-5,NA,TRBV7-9,TGTGCCAGCAGCTTAGGTCCCGAGGGAGGCCAAGAGACCCAGTACTTC,CASSLGPEGGQETQYF